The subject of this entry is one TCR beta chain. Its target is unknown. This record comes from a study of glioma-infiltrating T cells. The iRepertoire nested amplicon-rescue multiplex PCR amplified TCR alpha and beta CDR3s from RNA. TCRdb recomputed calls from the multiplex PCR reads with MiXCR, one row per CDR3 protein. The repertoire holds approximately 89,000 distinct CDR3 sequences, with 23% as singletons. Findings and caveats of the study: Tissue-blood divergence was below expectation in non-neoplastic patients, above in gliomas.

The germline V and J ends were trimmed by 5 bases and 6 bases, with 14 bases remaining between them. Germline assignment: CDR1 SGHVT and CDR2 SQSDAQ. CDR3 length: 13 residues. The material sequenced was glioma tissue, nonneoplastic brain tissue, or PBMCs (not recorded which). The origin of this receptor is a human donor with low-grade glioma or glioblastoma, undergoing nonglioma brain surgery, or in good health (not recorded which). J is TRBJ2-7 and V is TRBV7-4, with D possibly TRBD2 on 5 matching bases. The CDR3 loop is CASSVNNSGEQYF. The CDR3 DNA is TGTGCCAGCAGCGTCAATAACAGCGGCGAGCAGTACTTC.